One and the same sample provided the 15 T cell receptor beta chains below, sequenced in a study of response to subunit inactivated influenza vaccine (dated by TCRdb to 2016 to 2018). Libraries were built with RT-PCR. Sequenced using an Illumina HiSeq 2500. TCRdb cleaned the public reads at Q25 with fastp, built clones with MiXCR and kept in-frame beta chains. Each entry merges the rows of one CDR3 protein and shows their most common DNA and genes. This sample lists 860,000 or so distinct CDR3 sequences; about 20% were detected once. The ten biggest clones cover roughly 10% of the sample. The sequenced sample was PBMCs from blood, obtained roughly 5 days after vaccination. The receptors were sampled from a man aged 45-65 years who received an inactivated influenza vaccine. Donor details come from another sample of the same person, matched by shared clones.

The chain recombines TRBV15 with TRBJ2-5, with D possibly matching TRBD1 (5 bases). The CDR3 has 16 residues. Germline CDR1 is LNHNV and CDR2 is YYDKDF (reference sequence). Trimming removed 0 bases from V and 3 bases from J, with 14 bases in between. Written as DNA, the CDR3 is TGTGCCACCAGCAGAGAGTCAGGGAAAAGAGAAGAGACCCAGTACTTC. This encodes CATSRESGKREETQYF.

Only a few counts were recorded for this clonotype. The chain recombines TRBV4-3 with TRBJ1-1, with 7 bases aligning to TRBD1. The CDR3 is 14 amino acids. Losses at the gene ends were 4 bases for V and 3 bases for J; bases not matched to a gene: 5. Germline V lookup: CDR1 LGHNA, CDR2 YSLEER. CDR3: CASSRYTGDTEAFF. DNA for the CDR3: TGCGCCAGCAGCCGCTATACAGGGGACACTGAAGCTTTCTTT.

V and J are TRBV6-5 and TRBJ1-5, with 7 bases identical to TRBD1. The CDR3 runs to 14 residues. The V segment lost 2 bases and the J segment 6 bases; nucleotides outside the gene matches: 4. Per germline, CDR1 MNHEY and CDR2 SVGAGI. The CDR3 sequence: CASSYGRGIQPQHF. The CDR3 bases are TGTGCCAGCAGTTACGGCAGGGGGATTCAGCCCCAGCATTTT.

V and J are TRBV4-3 and TRBJ1-5, with D possibly being TRBD1 (6 bases). CDR1 LGHNA and CDR2 YSLEER come from the germline V gene. The CDR3 sequence is 15 residues long. V lost 1 base, J lost 9 bases, and 16 bases lay in between. The DNA of the CDR3 is TGCGCCAGCAGCCAAGTTCTCAGGGGTCCGTCGCCCCAGCATTTT. It codes for CASSQVLRGPSPQHF.

At least ten counts were recorded for this clonotype. The chain uses TRBV20-1 and TRBJ2-3; the match to TRBD2 covers 12 bases. The CDR3 runs to 15 residues. Germline V lookup: CDR1 DFQATT, CDR2 SNEGSKA (reference sequence). Trimming took 4 bases from V and 1 from J; bases not matched to a gene: 3. CDR3: CSATSGREGTDTQYF. Written as DNA, the CDR3 is TGCAGTGCTACTAGCGGGAGGGAAGGCACAGATACGCAGTATTTT.

This clonotype appeared a few times. V usage is TRBV20-1 and J usage is TRBJ1-6, with 7 bases identical to TRBD1. Losses at the gene ends were 0 bases for V and 10 bases for J; bases not matched to a gene: 6. CDR3 size: 14 residues. Germline CDR1 and CDR2: DFQATT and SNEGSKA (reference sequence). The CDR3 DNA sequence: TGCAGTGCTAGAGAACTGACAGGGTCCTCACCCCTCCACTTT. It specifies CSARELTGSSPLHF.

In this sample, this clonotype turned up a few times. The chain uses TRBV7-2 and TRBJ2-2; unclear D gene. CDR1 and CDR2 from the germline V gene are SGHTA and FQGNSA. The CDR3 covers 14 residues. Trimming removed 1 base at V and 6 bases at J, with 9 bases between. The CDR3 protein is CASSLGATSGELFF. The DNA of the CDR3 is TGTGCCAGCAGCTTAGGGGCAACATCCGGGGAGCTGTTTTTT. The entire variable domain, with the rest obtained from reference TRBV7-2 and TRBJ2-2, is as follows: GAGVSQSPSNKVTEKGKDVELRCDPISGHTALYWYRQSLGQGLEFLIYFQGNSAPDKSGLPSDRFSAERTGGSVSTLTIQRTQQEDSAVYLCASSLGATSGELFFGEGSRLTVL.

This clonotype was counted ten times or more. The chain employs TRBV12-3 or TRBV12-4 and TRBJ1-1; the D is unclear. CDR3 length: 14 amino acids. Trimming shortened V by 2 bases and J by 3 bases, and 10 bases separated the two germline ends. CDR3 protein: CASSLMSGDTEAFF. The CDR3 nucleotides read TGTGCCAGCAGTTTAATGTCCGGGGACACTGAAGCTTTCTTT.

V gene TRBV7-2 combines with J gene TRBJ2-3, with 9 bases that match TRBD2. This CDR3 spans 16 amino acids. CDR1 and CDR2 from the germline V gene are SGHTA and FQGNSA. The V gene end was trimmed by 2 bases and the J gene end by 1 base; junction bases not matched to a gene: 4. The CDR3 protein is CASSLSAGGRTDTQYF. DNA for the CDR3: TGTGCCAGCAGCTTATCGGCGGGGGGGCGCACAGATACGCAGTATTTT.

This chain connects TRBV24-1 to TRBJ2-1, with TRBD1 matching 8 bases. The V and J ends lost 4 bases and 3 bases, in that order; junction bases with no gene match: 7. Germline lookup yields CDR1 KGHDR and CDR2 SFDVKD. CDR3 length: 16 residues. DNA for the CDR3: TGTGCCACCAGTGAGGGCGGACAGGGAAACTACAATGAGCAGTTCTTC. As protein: CATSEGGQGNYNEQFF.

The chain couples TRBV11-2 to TRBJ2-5; TRBD2 is a possible D gene (5 bases). This CDR3 is 17 amino acids long. Trimming stripped 5 bases from V and 7 bases from J, with 26 bases between. Germline V gene lookup returns CDR1 SGHAT and CDR2 FQNNGV. In DNA form, the CDR3 reads TGTGCCAGCAGCCAGGTGGCCGGACTGCGAAGTACCTGGACCCAGTACTTC. Its translation: CASSQVAGLRSTWTQYF.

The rearrangement joins TRBV5-1 to TRBJ2-1; unclear D gene. The germline gives CDR1 SGHRS, CDR2 YFSETQ. The CDR3 covers 14 residues. V lost 5 bases, J lost 8 bases, and 17 bases lay in between. The CDR3 here is CASSLGLDGHEQFF. The DNA of the CDR3 is TGCGCCAGCAGTCTGGGCCTCGACGGACATGAGCAGTTCTTC.

The V call is TRBV29-1, the J call TRBJ2-1; possibly TRBD1 or TRBD2 for D (6 bases each). Germline values: CDR1 SQVTM, CDR2 ANQGSEA. Trimming took off 2 bases at V and 3 bases at J, with 8 bases between the two ends. This CDR3 has 13 amino acids. In DNA, the CDR3 is TGCAGCGTTGAAAAGGGGGGCTACAATGAGCAGTTCTTC. Translating it yields CSVEKGGYNEQFF.

The table lists this clonotype with a few counts. The gene calls are TRBV20-1 and TRBJ2-3; 10 bases are shared with TRBD2. CDR3 length: 14 residues. Losses at the gene ends were 5 bases for V and 0 bases for J; bases not matched to a gene: 2. Looked up from germline, CDR1 is DFQATT and CDR2 is SNEGSKA (reference sequence). CDR3 bases: TGCAGTGCTCAGACTAGCGGGAGCACAGATACGCAGTATTTT. This translates into CSAQTSGSTDTQYF.

J is TRBJ1-2 and V is TRBV12-3 or TRBV12-4; D is perhaps TRBD1 (6 bases). Trimming shortened V by 6 bases and J by 7 bases, and 9 bases separated the two germline ends. CDR3 length: 11 residues. CDR3 DNA: TGTGCCAGCAGCGGGACAATTGGCTACACCTTC. Residues: CASSGTIGYTF.